The clone carrying this T cell receptor beta chain came up a few times. These data originate in a study of OX40 agonist ivuxolimab in advanced cancers. Repertoires were generated with immunoSEQ multiplex PCR, while TCRdb's copy carries only in-frame clones and drops some. The data contain about 60,000 clones, about 87% of them singletons. Source: CD4+ or CD8+ T cells sorted from blood, taken in a trial of the OX40 agonist ivuxolimab. The source of this sequence is an adult with an advanced solid tumor such as melanoma, head and neck, liver or kidney cancer.

The CDR3 nucleotides are TGTGCCAGCAGCTTAGAGGGACGGTCGAAGAGAGGCTACACCTTC. This encodes CASSLEGRSKRGYTF. V is TRBV7-2 and J is TRBJ1-2, with D maybe TRBD1 (5 bases). Trimming cost V 1 base and J 8 bases, with 17 bases left between them. Germline V gene sequence: CDR1 SGHTA, CDR2 FQGNSA. This CDR3 is 15 amino acids long.